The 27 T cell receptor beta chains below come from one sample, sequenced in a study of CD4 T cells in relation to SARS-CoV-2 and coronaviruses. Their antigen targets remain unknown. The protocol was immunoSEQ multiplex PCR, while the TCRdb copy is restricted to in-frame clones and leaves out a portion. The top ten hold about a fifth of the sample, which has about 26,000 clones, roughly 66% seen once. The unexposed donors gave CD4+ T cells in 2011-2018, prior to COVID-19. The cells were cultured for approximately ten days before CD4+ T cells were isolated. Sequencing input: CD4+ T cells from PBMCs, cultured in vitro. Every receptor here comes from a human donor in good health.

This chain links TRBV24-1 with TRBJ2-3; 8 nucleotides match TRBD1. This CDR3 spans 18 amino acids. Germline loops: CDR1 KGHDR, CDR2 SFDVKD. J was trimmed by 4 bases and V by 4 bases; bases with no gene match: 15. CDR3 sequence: CATSESHGQGSSSDTQYF. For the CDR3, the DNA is TGTGCCACCAGTGAATCCCACGGACAGGGAAGTAGCTCAGATACGCAGTATTTT.

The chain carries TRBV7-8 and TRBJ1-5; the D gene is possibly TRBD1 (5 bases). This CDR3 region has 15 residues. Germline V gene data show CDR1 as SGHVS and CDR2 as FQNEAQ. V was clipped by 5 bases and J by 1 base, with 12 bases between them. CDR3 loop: CASSPLGGSNQPQHF. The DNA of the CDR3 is TGTGCCAGCAGCCCGCTCGGGGGGAGCAATCAGCCCCAGCATTTT.

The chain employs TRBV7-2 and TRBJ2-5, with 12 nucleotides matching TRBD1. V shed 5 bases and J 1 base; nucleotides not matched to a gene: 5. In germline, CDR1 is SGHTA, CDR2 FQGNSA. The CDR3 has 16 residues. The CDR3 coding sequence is TGTGCCAGCAGCCCGTGGGACAGGGGGCTCCAAGAGACCCAGTACTTC. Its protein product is CASSPWDRGLQETQYF.

CDR3 residues: CASSLPGRANEKLFF. CDR3 coding DNA: TGTGCCAGCAGCCTCCCGGGTAGGGCTAATGAAAAACTGTTTTTT. The J gene is TRBJ1-4, the V gene TRBV3-1 (or the pseudogene TRBV3-2); no clear D gene. Germline V gene lookup returns CDR1 LGHDT and CDR2 YNNKEL (reference sequence). The V and J ends lost 4 bases and 3 bases respectively, with 12 bases between them. The CDR3 length is 15 residues.

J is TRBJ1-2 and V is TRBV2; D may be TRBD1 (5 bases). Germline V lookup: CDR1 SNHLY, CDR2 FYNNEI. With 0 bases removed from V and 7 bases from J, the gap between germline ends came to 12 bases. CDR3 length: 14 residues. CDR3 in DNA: TGTGCCAGCAGTGAAGCGGCAGGGTTGGGTGGCTACACCTTC. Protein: CASSEAAGLGGYTF. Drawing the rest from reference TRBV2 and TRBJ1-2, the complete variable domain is EPEVTQTPSHQVTQMGQEVILRCVPISNHLYFYWYRQILGQKVEFLVSFYNNEISEKSEIFDDQFSVERPDGSNFTLKIRSTKLEDSAMYFCASSEAAGLGGYTFGSGTRLTVV.

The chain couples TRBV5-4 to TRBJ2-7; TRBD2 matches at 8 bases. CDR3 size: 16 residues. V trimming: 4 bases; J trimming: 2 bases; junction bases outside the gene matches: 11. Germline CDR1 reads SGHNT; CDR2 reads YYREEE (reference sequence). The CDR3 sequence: CASSRGGGVLTYEQYF. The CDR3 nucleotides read TGTGCCAGCAGCCGGGGGGGTGGCGTTTTAACCTACGAGCAGTACTTC.

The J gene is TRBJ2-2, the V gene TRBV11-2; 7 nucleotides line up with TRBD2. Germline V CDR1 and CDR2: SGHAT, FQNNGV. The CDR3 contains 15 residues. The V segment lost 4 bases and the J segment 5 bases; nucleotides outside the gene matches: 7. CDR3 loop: CASSYAGVGTGELFF. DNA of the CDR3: TGTGCCAGCAGCTATGCGGGGGTGGGGACCGGGGAGCTGTTTTTT. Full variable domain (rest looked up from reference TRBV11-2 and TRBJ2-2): EAGVAQSPRYKIIEKRQSVAFWCNPISGHATLYWYQQILGQGPKLLIQFQNNGVVDDSQLPKDRFSAERLKGVDSTLKIQPAKLEDSAVYLCASSYAGVGTGELFFGEGSRLTVL.

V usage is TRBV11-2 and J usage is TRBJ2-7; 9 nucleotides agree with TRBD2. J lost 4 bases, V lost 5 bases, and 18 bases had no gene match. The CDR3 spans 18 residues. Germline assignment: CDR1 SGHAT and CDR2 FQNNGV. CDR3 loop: CASSPNPGRLAGEYEQYF. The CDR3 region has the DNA TGTGCCAGCAGCCCAAACCCCGGGCGATTAGCGGGAGAGTACGAGCAGTACTTC.

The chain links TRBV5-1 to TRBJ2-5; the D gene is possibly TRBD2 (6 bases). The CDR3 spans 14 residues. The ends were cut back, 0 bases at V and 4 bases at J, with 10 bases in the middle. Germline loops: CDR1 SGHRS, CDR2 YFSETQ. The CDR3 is CASSLGAGRETQYF. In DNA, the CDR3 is TGCGCCAGCAGCTTGGGGGCGGGGAGAGAGACCCAGTACTTC.

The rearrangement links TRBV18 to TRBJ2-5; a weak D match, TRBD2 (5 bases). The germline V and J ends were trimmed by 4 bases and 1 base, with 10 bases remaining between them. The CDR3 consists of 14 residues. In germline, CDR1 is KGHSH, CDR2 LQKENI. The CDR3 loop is CASSLGGGQETQYF. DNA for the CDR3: TGTGCCAGCTCACTGGGCGGAGGCCAAGAGACCCAGTACTTC.

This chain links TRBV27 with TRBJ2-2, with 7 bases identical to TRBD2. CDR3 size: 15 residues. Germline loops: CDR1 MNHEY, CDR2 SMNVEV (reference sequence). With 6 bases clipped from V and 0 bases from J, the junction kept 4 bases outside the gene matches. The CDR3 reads CASSASGTNTGELFF. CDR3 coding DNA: TGTGCCAGCAGCGCGAGCGGGACGAACACCGGGGAGCTGTTTTTT.

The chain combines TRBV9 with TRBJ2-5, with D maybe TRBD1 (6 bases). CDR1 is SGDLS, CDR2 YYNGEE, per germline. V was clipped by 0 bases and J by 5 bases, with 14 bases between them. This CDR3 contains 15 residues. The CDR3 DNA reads TGTGCCAGCAGCGTAGCTTGGGGGCCGGTGGAGACCCAGTACTTC. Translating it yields CASSVAWGPVETQYF.

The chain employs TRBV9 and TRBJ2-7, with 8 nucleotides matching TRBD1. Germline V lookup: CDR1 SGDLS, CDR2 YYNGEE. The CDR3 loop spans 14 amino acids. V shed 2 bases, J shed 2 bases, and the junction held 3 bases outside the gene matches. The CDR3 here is CASSVTGDPYEQYF. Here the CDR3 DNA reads TGTGCCAGCAGCGTGACAGGGGACCCCTACGAGCAGTACTTC.

The CDR3 bases are TGTGCCAGCAGCCCCTCGGGCATATCCTATAATTCACCCCTCCACTTT. Residues: CASSPSGISYNSPLHF. The chain combines TRBV2 with TRBJ1-6; D remains unclear. With 6 bases removed from V and 1 base from J, the gap between germline ends came to 13 bases. The CDR3 has 16 residues. Germline CDR1 and CDR2: SNHLY and FYNNEI.

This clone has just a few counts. CDR3 DNA: TGTGCCAGTAGTATTGAGGACAGGGGTCAGCCCCAGCATTTT. It yields the protein CASSIEDRGQPQHF. V is TRBV19 and J is TRBJ1-5; 9 positions agree with TRBD1. The CDR3 is 14 amino acids. V lost 3 bases to trimming and J lost 6 bases; unmatched junction nucleotides: 3. CDR1 LNHDA and CDR2 SQIVND come from the germline V gene (reference sequence).

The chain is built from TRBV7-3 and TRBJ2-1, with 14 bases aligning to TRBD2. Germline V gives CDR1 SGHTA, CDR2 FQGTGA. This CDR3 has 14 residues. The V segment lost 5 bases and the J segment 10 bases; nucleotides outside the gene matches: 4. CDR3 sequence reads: CASSAGTSGSEQFF. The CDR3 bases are TGTGCCAGCAGCGCCGGGACTAGCGGGAGCGAGCAGTTCTTC.

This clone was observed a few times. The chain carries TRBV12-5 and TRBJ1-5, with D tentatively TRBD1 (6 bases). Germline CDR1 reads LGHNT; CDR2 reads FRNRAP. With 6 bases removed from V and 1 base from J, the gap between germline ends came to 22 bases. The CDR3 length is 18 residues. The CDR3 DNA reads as TGTGCTAGTGGCAGACAACAGGGTCCCAAATACAGCAATCAGCCCCAGCATTTT. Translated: CASGRQQGPKYSNQPQHF.

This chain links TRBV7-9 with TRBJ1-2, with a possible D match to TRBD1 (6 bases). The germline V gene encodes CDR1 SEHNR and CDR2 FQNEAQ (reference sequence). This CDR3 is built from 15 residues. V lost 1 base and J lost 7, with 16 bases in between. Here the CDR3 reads CASSLVDSGASGYTF. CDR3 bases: TGTGCCAGCAGCTTAGTCGATTCGGGGGCGAGTGGCTACACCTTC.

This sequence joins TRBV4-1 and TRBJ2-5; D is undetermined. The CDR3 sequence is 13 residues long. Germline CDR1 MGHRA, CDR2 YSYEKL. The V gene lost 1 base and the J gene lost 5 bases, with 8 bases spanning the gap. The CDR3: CASSQAPPETQYF. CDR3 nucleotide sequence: TGCGCCAGCAGCCAAGCGCCTCCGGAGACCCAGTACTTC.

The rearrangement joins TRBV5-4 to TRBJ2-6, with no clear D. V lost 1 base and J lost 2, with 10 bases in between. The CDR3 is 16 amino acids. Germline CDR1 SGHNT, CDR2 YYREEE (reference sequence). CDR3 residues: CASSLYSSTGANVLTF. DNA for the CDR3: TGTGCCAGCAGCTTGTATTCTAGTACTGGGGCCAACGTCCTGACTTTC.

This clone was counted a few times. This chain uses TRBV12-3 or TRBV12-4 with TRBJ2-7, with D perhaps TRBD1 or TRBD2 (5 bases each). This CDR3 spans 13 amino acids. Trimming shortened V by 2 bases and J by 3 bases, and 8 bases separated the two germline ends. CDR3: CASSLTGHYEQYF. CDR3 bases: TGTGCCAGCAGTTTAACGGGGCACTACGAGCAGTACTTC.

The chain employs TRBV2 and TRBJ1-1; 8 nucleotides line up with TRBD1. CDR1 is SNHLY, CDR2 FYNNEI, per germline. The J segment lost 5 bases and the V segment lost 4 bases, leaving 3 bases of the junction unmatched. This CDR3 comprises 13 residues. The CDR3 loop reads CASSAGQGTEAFF. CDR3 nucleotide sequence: TGTGCCAGCAGTGCCGGACAGGGAACTGAAGCTTTCTTT. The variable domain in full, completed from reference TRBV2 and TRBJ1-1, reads EPEVTQTPSHQVTQMGQEVILRCVPISNHLYFYWYRQILGQKVEFLVSFYNNEISEKSEIFDDQFSVERPDGSNFTLKIRSTKLEDSAMYFCASSAGQGTEAFFGQGTRLTVV.

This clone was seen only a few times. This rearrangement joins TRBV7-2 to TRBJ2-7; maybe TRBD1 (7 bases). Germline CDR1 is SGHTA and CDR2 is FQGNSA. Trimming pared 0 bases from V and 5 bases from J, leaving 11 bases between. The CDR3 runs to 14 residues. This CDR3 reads CASSLAGGGNEQYF. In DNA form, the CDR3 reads TGTGCCAGCAGCTTAGCAGGAGGGGGCAACGAGCAGTACTTC.

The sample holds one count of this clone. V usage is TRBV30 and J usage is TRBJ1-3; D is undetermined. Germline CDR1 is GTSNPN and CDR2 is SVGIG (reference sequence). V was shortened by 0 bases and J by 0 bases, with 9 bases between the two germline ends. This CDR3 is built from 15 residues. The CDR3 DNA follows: TGTGCCTGGAGTGTAGGCAGCCTCTCTGGAAACACCATATATTTT. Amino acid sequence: CAWSVGSLSGNTIYF.

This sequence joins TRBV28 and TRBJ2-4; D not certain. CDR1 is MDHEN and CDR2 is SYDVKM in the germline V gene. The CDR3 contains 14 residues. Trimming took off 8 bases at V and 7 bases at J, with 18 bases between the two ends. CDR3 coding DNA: TGTGCCAGCGGCCTGGGCTGGCCCGGTAACATTCAGTACTTC. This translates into CASGLGWPGNIQYF. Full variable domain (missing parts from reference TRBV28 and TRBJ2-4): DVKVTQSSRYLVKRTGEKVFLECVQDMDHENMFWYRQDPGLGLRLIYFSYDVKMKEKGDIPEGYSVSREKKERFSLILESASTNQTSMYLCASGLGWPGNIQYFGAGTRLSVL.

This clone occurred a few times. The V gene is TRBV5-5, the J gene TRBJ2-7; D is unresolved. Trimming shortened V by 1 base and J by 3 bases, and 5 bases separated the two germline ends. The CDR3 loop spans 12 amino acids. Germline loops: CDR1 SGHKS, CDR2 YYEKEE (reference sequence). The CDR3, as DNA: TGTGCCAGCAGCTTGAGTCTCTACGAGCAGTACTTC. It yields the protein CASSLSLYEQYF.

CDR3 sequence (DNA): TGTGCCAGCAGCGTGGGACTAGCGGGAGTTTACGAGCAGTACTTC. Residues: CASSVGLAGVYEQYF. This chain links TRBV9 with TRBJ2-7, with TRBD2 identical over 14 bases. The germline V gene encodes CDR1 SGDLS and CDR2 YYNGEE. This CDR3 has 15 amino acids. The J segment lost 4 bases and the V segment lost 2 bases, leaving 2 bases of the junction unmatched.